The clone carrying this T cell receptor beta chain is a singleton in its sample. The CDR3 covers 15 residues. Germline CDR1 and CDR2: SNHLY and FYNNEI. The V and J ends lost 4 bases and 0 bases, in that order; junction bases with no gene match: 6. Original methodology: For nucleated cells, counts were estimated from reference gene primer amplification. The protocol was immunoSEQ multiplex PCR, while the TCRdb copy is restricted to in-frame clones and leaves out a portion. The V and J calls and the clone size are those of that table, but D and trimming were determined from the DNA. The sample has approximately 180,000 clones, 85% to 90% seen once. This sample was included in a study of blood T cell repertoires in COVID-19.

The V and J genes are TRBV2 and TRBJ2-7, with 7 bases identical to TRBD2. Material: PBMCs or T cells enriched from blood (not recorded which). The sequence was collected from a woman aged 40-49 years with acute COVID-19. Here the CDR3 reads CASSGTSASSYEQYF. CDR3 sequence (DNA): TGTGCCAGCAGTGGCACTAGCGCCAGCTCCTACGAGCAGTACTTC.